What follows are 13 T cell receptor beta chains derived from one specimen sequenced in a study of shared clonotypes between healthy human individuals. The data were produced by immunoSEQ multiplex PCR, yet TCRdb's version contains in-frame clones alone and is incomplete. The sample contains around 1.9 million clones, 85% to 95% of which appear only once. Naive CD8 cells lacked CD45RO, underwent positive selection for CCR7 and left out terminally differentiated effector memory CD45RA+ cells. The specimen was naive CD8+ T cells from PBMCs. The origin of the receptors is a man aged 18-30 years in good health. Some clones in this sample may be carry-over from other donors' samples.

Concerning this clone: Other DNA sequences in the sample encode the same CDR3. The CDR3 reads CASSRLNTEAFF. The CDR3 DNA reads TGTGCCAGCAGTAGGCTGAACACTGAAGCTTTCTTT. The chain couples TRBV27 to TRBJ1-1; D uncertain. Germline loops: CDR1 MNHEY, CDR2 SMNVEV (reference sequence). The length of the CDR3 is 12 residues. The germline V and J ends were trimmed by 5 bases and 0 bases, with 4 bases remaining between them.

The CDR3 loop reads CASSAPGGGNTIYF. The CDR3, as DNA: TGTGCCAGCAGCGCCCCCGGGGGTGGAAACACCATATATTTT. The V and J genes are TRBV2 and TRBJ1-3; D may be TRBD1 (5 bases). The ends were cut back, 6 bases at V and 3 bases at J, with 12 bases in the middle. The CDR3 extends over 14 amino acids. From germline, CDR1 is SNHLY and CDR2 FYNNEI.

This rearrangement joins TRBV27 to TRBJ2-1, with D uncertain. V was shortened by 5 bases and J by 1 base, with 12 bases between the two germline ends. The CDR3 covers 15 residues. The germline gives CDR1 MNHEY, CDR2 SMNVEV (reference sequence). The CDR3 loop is CASSPDLVSYNEQFF. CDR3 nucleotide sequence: TGTGCCAGCAGTCCCGATTTGGTTTCCTACAATGAGCAGTTCTTC.

The chain's CDR3 is CATSDRPNQPQHF. The CDR3 DNA reads as TGCGCCACTTCGGACAGGCCTAATCAGCCCCAGCATTTT. The chain employs TRBV10-2 and TRBJ1-5; 7 bases are shared with TRBD1. V shed 10 bases, J shed 4 bases, and the junction held 7 bases outside the gene matches. This CDR3 comprises 13 residues. Germline loops: CDR1 WSHSY, CDR2 SAAADI.

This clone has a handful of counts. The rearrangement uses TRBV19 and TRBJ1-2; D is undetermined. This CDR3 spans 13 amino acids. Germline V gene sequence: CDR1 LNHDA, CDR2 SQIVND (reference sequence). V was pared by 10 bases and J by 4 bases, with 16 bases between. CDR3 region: CATRPDGGYGYTF. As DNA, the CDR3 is TGTGCCACCAGGCCGGACGGCGGCTATGGCTACACCTTC.

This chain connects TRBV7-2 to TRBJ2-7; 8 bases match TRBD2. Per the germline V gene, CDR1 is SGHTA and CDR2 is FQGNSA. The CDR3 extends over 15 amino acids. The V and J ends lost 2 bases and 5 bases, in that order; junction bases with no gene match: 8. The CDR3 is CASSLLAGGFHEQYF. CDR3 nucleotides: TGTGCCAGCAGCTTACTGGCGGGAGGCTTCCACGAGCAGTACTTC.

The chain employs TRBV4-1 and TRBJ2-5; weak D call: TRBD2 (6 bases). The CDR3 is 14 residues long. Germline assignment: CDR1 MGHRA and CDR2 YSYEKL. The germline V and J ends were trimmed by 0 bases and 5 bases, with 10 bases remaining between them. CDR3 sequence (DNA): TGCGCCAGCAGCCAAGAATGGCTAGCGGAGACCCAGTACTTC. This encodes CASSQEWLAETQYF.

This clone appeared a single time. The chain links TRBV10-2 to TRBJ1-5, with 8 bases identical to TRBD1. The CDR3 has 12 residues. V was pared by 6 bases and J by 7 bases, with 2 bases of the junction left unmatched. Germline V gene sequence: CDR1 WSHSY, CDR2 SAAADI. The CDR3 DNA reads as TGCGCCAGCAGCGACAGGGGACAGCCCCAGCATTTT. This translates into CASSDRGQPQHF.

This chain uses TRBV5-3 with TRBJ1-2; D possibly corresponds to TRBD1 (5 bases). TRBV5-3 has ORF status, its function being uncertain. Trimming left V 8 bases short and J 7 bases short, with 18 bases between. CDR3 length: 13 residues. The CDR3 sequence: CARIPRGTRGYTF. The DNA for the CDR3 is TGTGCCAGGATCCCACGGGGCACCCGTGGCTACACCTTC.

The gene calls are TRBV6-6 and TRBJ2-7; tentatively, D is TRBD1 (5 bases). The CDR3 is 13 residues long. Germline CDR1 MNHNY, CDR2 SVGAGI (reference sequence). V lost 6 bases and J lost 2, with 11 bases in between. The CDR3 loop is CASRDSQPYEQYF. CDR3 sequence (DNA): TGTGCCAGCAGAGACAGCCAACCCTACGAGCAGTACTTC.

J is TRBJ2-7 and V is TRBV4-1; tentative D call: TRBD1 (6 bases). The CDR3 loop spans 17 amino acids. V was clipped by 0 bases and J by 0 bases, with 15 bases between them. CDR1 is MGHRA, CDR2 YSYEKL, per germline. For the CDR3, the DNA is TGCGCCAGCAGCCAAGACCACGGACAGCATAGCTCCTACGAGCAGTACTTC. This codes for CASSQDHGQHSSYEQYF.

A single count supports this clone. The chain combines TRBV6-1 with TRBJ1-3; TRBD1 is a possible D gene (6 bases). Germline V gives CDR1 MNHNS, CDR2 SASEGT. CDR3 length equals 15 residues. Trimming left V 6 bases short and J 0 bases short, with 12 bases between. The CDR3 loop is CASRQGPNSGNTIYF. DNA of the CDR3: TGTGCCAGCAGACAGGGTCCCAACTCTGGAAACACCATATATTTT.

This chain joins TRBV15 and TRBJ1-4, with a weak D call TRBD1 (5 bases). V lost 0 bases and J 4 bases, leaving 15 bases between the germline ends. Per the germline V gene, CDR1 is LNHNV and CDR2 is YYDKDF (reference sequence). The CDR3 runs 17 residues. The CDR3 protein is CATSRDGVWQGNEKLFF. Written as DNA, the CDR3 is TGTGCCACCAGCAGAGATGGGGTCTGGCAGGGTAATGAAAAACTGTTTTTT.